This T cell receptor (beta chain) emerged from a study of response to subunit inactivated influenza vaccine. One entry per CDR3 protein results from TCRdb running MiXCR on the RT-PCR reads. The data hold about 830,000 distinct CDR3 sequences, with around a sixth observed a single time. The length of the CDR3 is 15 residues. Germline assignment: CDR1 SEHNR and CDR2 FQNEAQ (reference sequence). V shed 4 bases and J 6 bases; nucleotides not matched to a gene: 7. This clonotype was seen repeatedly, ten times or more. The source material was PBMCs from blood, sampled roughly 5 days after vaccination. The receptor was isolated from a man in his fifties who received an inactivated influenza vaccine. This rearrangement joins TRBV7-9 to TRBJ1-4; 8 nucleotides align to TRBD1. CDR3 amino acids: CASSWGQVKDEKLFF. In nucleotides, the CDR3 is TGTGCCAGCAGCTGGGGACAGGTTAAGGATGAAAAACTGTTTTTT. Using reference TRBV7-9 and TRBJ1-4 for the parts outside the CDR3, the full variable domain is DTGVSQNPRHKITKRGQNVTFRCDPISEHNRLYWYRQTLGQGPEFLTYFQNEAQLEKSRLLSDRFSAERPKGSFSTLEIQRTEQGDSAMYLCASSWGQVKDEKLFFGSGTQLSVL.